The next 13 T cell receptor beta chains were all read from a single sample in a study of cytomegalovirus exposure and HLA in healthy donors. PCR employed 60 Vbeta and 13 Jbeta primers. Method: immunoSEQ multiplex PCR; TCRdb's copy keeps in-frame clones and lacks some. The sample records roughly 110,000 clones, around 73% being singletons. Sequenced input: PBMCs. All receptors come from a man aged 30 to 45 in good health and CMV-seronegative.

This clone has just a few counts. The chain couples TRBV7-3 to TRBJ2-3; a weak D match, TRBD1 (6 bases). V gave up 0 bases and J gave up 2 bases, with 12 bases separating them. This CDR3 has 16 residues. CDR1 is SGHTA and CDR2 is FQGTGA in the germline V gene. CDR3: CASSLTLGGTTDTQYF. CDR3 coding DNA: TGTGCCAGCAGCTTAACGTTAGGGGGAACCACAGATACGCAGTATTTT.

The chain links TRBV7-6 to TRBJ1-2; 7 bases agree with TRBD1. Germline V gene lookup returns CDR1 SGHVS and CDR2 FNYEAQ. V shed 5 bases and J 4 bases; nucleotides not matched to a gene: 10. The CDR3 runs 15 residues. In nucleotides, the CDR3 is TGTGCCAGCAGCGAGGGACAGCCCCCGGGCTATGGCTACACCTTC. This encodes CASSEGQPPGYGYTF.

V usage is TRBV19 and J usage is TRBJ2-5; 11 positions agree with TRBD1. The germline CDR1 and CDR2 sequences are LNHDA and SQIVND (reference sequence). Unmatched junction bases numbered 11, after V lost 6 bases and J lost 2 bases. The CDR3 length is 17 residues. CDR3 region: CASSPPPDRGRQETQYF. CDR3 sequence (DNA): TGTGCCAGTAGCCCCCCGCCGGACAGGGGGCGTCAAGAGACCCAGTACTTC.

This sequence joins TRBV7-3 and TRBJ2-1; 13 bases align to TRBD2. V dropped 1 base and J dropped 7; count of bases not matched to a gene: 7. The CDR3 loop spans 17 amino acids. CDR1 is SGHTA, CDR2 FQGTGA, per germline. The chain's CDR3 is CASSLNRLGLAGNEQFF. The CDR3 DNA reads TGTGCCAGCAGCTTAAATAGGTTGGGACTAGCGGGAAATGAGCAGTTCTTC.

V gene TRBV30 combines with J gene TRBJ1-3, with 8 nucleotides matching TRBD1. Germline V lookup: CDR1 GTSNPN, CDR2 SVGIG (reference sequence). The junction had 6 bases not matched to a gene; V was cut back by 1 base and J by 4 bases. The CDR3 spans 15 residues. The CDR3 here is CAWSALRGPGNTIYF. The CDR3 DNA reads TGTGCCTGGAGTGCACTCAGGGGGCCAGGAAACACCATATATTTT.

This clone was seen a few times. The chain joins TRBV25-1 to TRBJ1-1; 7 bases fit TRBD1. Germline V gives CDR1 MGHDK, CDR2 SYGVNS. The CDR3 has 14 residues. The V segment lost 5 bases and the J segment 5 bases; nucleotides outside the gene matches: 8. The CDR3 here is CASSPVRGDTEAFF. In DNA form, the CDR3 reads TGTGCCAGCAGTCCTGTCAGGGGGGATACTGAAGCTTTCTTT.

Only a few counts were recorded for this clone. Here the CDR3 reads CASRRYLSGIETQYF. For the CDR3, the DNA is TGTGCCAGCAGGCGTTATCTATCAGGGATCGAGACCCAGTACTTC. The V gene is TRBV28, the J gene TRBJ2-5, with D tentatively TRBD1 (5 bases). The CDR3 loop spans 15 amino acids. In germline, CDR1 is MDHEN, CDR2 SYDVKM. V was clipped by 6 bases and J by 5 bases, with 19 bases between them. Full variable domain (rest looked up from reference TRBV28 and TRBJ2-5): DVKVTQSSRYLVKRTGEKVFLECVQDMDHENMFWYRQDPGLGLRLIYFSYDVKMKEKGDIPEGYSVSREKKERFSLILESASTNQTSMYLCASRRYLSGIETQYFGPGTRLLVL.

This clone came up many times. V is TRBV9 and J is TRBJ1-4; TRBD1 matches 8 bases. Germline V lookup: CDR1 SGDLS, CDR2 YYNGEE. V lost 0 bases to trimming and J lost 0 bases; unmatched junction nucleotides: 4. CDR3 length: 17 amino acids. CDR3 amino acids: CASSVGPGGPTNEKLFF. The CDR3 DNA reads as TGTGCCAGCAGCGTAGGACCAGGGGGCCCAACTAATGAAAAACTGTTTTTT.

The chain uses TRBV6-5 and TRBJ1-2; TRBD1 matches 8 bases. The CDR3 has 13 residues. After removal of 4 bases from V and 14 bases from J, the junction contained 12 bases not matched to a gene. Germline loops: CDR1 MNHEY, CDR2 SVGAGI. The CDR3 protein is CASSWDGTGGGTF. CDR3 in DNA: TGTGCCAGCAGTTGGGACGGGACAGGAGGTGGGACCTTC.

In the case of this clone: The junction does not match germline at one end; this may be a read error. The gene calls are TRBV15 and TRBJ1-3; D gene unclear. The CDR3 is 15 residues long. Germline V gene sequence: CDR1 LNHNV, CDR2 YYDKDF (reference sequence). The CDR3 nucleotides are TGTGCCACCAGCAGAGAAGTTCATGGAGGAAGCACCATATATTTT. It translates to CATSREVHGGSTIYF. Together with reference TRBV15 and TRBJ1-3, the CDR3 gives the full variable domain: DAMVIQNPRYQVTQFGKPVTLSCSQTLNHNVMYWYQQKSSQAPKLLFHYYDKDFNNEADTPDNFQSRRPNTSFCFLDIRSPGLGDTAMYLCATSREVHGGSTIYFGEGSWLTVV.

The chain recombines TRBV11-2 with TRBJ1-6, with a tentative D call TRBD1 (6 bases). The germline V and J ends were trimmed by 0 bases and 14 bases, with 17 bases remaining between them. The CDR3 extends over 15 amino acids. Germline V gene data show CDR1 as SGHAT and CDR2 as FQNNGV. For the CDR3, the DNA is TGTGCCAGCAGCTTAGACTGGACAGCAAAGGTAGCCCTCCACTTT. It yields the protein CASSLDWTAKVALHF.

The chain combines TRBV29-1 with TRBJ1-2; possibly TRBD1 for D (6 bases). Germline CDR1 and CDR2: SQVTM and ANQGSEA. Trimming removed 1 base from V and 8 bases from J, with 14 bases in between. The CDR3 sequence is 13 residues long. The chain's CDR3 is CSVEALQGLGYTF. DNA of the CDR3: TGCAGCGTTGAAGCACTACAGGGATTAGGCTACACCTTC.

The CDR3 DNA is TGTGCCAGCAGTGTACTAGCGGGAGGTGACGAGCAGTACTTC. It is translated as CASSVLAGGDEQYF. This chain links TRBV6-1 with TRBJ2-7; 12 bases line up with TRBD2. Losses at the gene ends were 4 bases for V and 5 bases for J; bases not matched to a gene: 3. Per the germline V gene, CDR1 is MNHNS and CDR2 is SASEGT. The CDR3 sequence is 14 residues long.